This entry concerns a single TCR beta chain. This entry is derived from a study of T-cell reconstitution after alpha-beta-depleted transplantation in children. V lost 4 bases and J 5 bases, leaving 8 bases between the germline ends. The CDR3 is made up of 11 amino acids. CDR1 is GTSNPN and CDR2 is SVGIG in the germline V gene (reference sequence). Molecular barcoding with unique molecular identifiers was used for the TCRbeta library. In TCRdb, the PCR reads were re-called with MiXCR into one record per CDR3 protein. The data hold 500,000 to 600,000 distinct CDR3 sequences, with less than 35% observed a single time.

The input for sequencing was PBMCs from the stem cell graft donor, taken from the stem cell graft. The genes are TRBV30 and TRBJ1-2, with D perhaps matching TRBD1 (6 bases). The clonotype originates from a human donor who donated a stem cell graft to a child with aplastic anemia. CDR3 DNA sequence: TGTGCCTGGATGGGGGCATATGGCTACACCTTC. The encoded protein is CAWMGAYGYTF.